Listed here are 11 T cell receptor beta chains from one sample, sequenced in a study of blood T cell repertoires in COVID-19. Repertoires were generated with immunoSEQ multiplex PCR, while TCRdb's copy carries only in-frame clones and drops some. The sample shows 15,000 to 20,000 clones, around 91% of them seen only once. Sequencing input: peripheral blood. These receptors were taken from a man aged 55 to 70 with active COVID-19.

The CDR3, as DNA: TGTGCCAGCAAAGACACACAGGGGGCGATGGGCAATCAGCCCCAGCATTTT. Protein sequence: CASKDTQGAMGNQPQHF. The gene calls are TRBV2 and TRBJ1-5; 9 nucleotides agree with TRBD1. Germline CDR1 and CDR2: SNHLY and FYNNEI. The V segment lost 7 bases and the J segment 2 bases; nucleotides outside the gene matches: 12. This CDR3 comprises 17 residues. The full variable domain, its missing parts supplied by reference TRBV2 and TRBJ1-5, is EPEVTQTPSHQVTQMGQEVILRCVPISNHLYFYWYRQILGQKVEFLVSFYNNEISEKSEIFDDQFSVERPDGSNFTLKIRSTKLEDSAMYFCASKDTQGAMGNQPQHFGDGTRLSIL.

The CDR3 reads CASSLITGTNEKLFF. The CDR3 nucleotides are TGTGCCAGCAGCTTGATTACCGGGACTAATGAAAAACTGTTTTTT. This chain links TRBV7-9 with TRBJ1-4; unclear D gene. This CDR3 has 15 residues. Trimming cost V 3 bases and J 2 bases, with 10 bases left between them. In germline, CDR1 is SEHNR, CDR2 FQNEAQ (reference sequence).

The chain uses TRBV6-2 or TRBV6-3 and TRBJ2-7; the match to TRBD2 covers 9 bases. Germline V gives CDR1 MNHEY, CDR2 SVGEGT. The CDR3 is made up of 14 amino acids. Trimming took 5 bases from V and 10 from J; bases not matched to a gene: 12. The DNA of the CDR3 is TGTGCCAGCAGTCCCGGGCTAGCGGGGCGCCCCCAGTACGTC. Translation: CASSPGLAGRPQYV.

V usage is TRBV19 and J usage is TRBJ1-1; the D gene is possibly TRBD1 (5 bases). Trimming pared 5 bases from V and 0 bases from J, leaving 16 bases between. This CDR3 contains 16 residues. CDR1 is LNHDA and CDR2 is SQIVND in the germline V gene (reference sequence). DNA for the CDR3: TGTGCCAGTAGTCTCGAGACAGTCTCCTTGAACACTGAAGCTTTCTTT. Its translation is CASSLETVSLNTEAFF.

V is TRBV9 and J is TRBJ1-2; D gene ambiguous. Trimming took off 0 bases at V and 0 bases at J, with 9 bases between the two ends. The CDR3 covers 15 residues. Germline CDR1 and CDR2: SGDLS and YYNGEE. CDR3 sequence reads: CASSVGIATNYGYTF. DNA of the CDR3: TGTGCCAGCAGCGTAGGAATCGCTACTAACTATGGCTACACCTTC.

The chain employs TRBV11-2 and TRBJ2-7; 7 bases are a match to TRBD2. CDR3 length equals 15 residues. V dropped 2 bases and J dropped 1; count of bases not matched to a gene: 5. The germline V gene encodes CDR1 SGHAT and CDR2 FQNNGV. For the CDR3, the DNA is TGTGCCAGCAGCTTATACCGGGGGGTATCCTACGAGCAGTACTTC. This gives the protein CASSLYRGVSYEQYF.

This rearrangement joins TRBV19 to TRBJ1-2; D not certain. CDR1 is LNHDA and CDR2 is SQIVND in the germline V gene (reference sequence). Trimming removed 4 bases from V and 8 bases from J, with 17 bases in between. The CDR3 covers 14 residues. CDR3 nucleotides: TGTGCCAGTAGTACCCCGGGTAGTCGAGGGGGCTACACCTTC. Translation gives CASSTPGSRGGYTF.

The chain recombines TRBV19 with TRBJ1-5; D call uncertain. Germline V gives CDR1 LNHDA, CDR2 SQIVND (reference sequence). The CDR3 sequence is 12 residues long. V was shortened by 5 bases and J by 11 bases, with 13 bases between the two germline ends. Written as DNA, the CDR3 is TGTGCCAGTAGTGCAGACACCGTTTCCCAGCATTTT. Protein: CASSADTVSQHF. Filled out from reference TRBV19 and TRBJ1-5, the complete variable domain reads DGGITQSPKYLFRKEGQNVTLSCEQNLNHDAMYWYRQDPGQGLRLIYYSQIVNDFQKGDIAEGYSVSREKKESFPLTVTSAQKNPTAFYLCASSADTVSQHFGDGTRLSIL.

V gene TRBV2 combines with J gene TRBJ1-4; D is possibly TRBD1 (5 bases). CDR1 and CDR2 from the germline V gene are SNHLY and FYNNEI. Trimming cost V 6 bases and J 2 bases, with 10 bases left between them. CDR3 size: 14 residues. The CDR3 is CASRMTVTNEKLFF. CDR3 nucleotide sequence: TGTGCCAGCAGGATGACAGTTACTAATGAAAAACTGTTTTTT.

The rearrangement uses TRBV5-1 and TRBJ2-5; 7 bases align to TRBD1. V trimming: 2 bases; J trimming: 2 bases; junction bases outside the gene matches: 6. Germline CDR1 SGHRS, CDR2 YFSETQ. The CDR3 has 15 amino acids. The CDR3 nucleotides are TGCGCCAGCAGCTTTACAGGGGACCTTCAAGAGACCCAGTACTTC. It is translated as CASSFTGDLQETQYF.

The CDR3 region is CAIRQSNTEAFF. In DNA form, the CDR3 reads TGTGCCATCAGGCAAAGCAACACTGAAGCTTTCTTT. The chain recombines TRBV10-3 with TRBJ1-1; no clear D. With 6 bases removed from V and 2 bases from J, the gap between germline ends came to 7 bases. The V gene's germline CDR1 is ENHRY and CDR2 SYGVKD. The CDR3 runs to 12 residues.